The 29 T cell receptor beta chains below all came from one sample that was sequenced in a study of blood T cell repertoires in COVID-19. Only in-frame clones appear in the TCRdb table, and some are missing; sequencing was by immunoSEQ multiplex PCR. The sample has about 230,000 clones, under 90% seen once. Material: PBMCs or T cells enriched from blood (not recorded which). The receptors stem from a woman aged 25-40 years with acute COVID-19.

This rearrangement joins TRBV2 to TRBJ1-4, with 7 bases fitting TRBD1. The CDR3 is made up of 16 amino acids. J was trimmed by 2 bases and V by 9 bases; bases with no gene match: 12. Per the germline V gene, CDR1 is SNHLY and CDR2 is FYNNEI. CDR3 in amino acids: CARMDRRSTTNEKLFF. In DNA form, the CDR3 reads TGTGCCAGGATGGACAGGCGATCTACGACTAATGAAAAACTGTTTTTT. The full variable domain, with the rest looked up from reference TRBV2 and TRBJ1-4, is EPEVTQTPSHQVTQMGQEVILRCVPISNHLYFYWYRQILGQKVEFLVSFYNNEISEKSEIFDDQFSVERPDGSNFTLKIRSTKLEDSAMYFCARMDRRSTTNEKLFFGSGTQLSVL.

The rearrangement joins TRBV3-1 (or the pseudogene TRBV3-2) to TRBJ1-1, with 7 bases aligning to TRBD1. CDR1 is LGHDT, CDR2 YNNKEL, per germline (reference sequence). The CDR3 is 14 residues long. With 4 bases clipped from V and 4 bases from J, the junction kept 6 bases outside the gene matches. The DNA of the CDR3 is TGTGCCAGCAGCCCCAGGGGGGAGGTCACTGAAGCTTTCTTT. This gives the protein CASSPRGEVTEAFF.

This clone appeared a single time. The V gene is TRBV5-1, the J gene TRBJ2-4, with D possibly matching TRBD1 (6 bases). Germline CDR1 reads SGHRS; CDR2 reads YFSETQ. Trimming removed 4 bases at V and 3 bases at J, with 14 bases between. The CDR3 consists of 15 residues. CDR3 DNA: TGCGCCAGCAGCCCCCGGGACACCTACAAAAACATTCAGTACTTC. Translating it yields CASSPRDTYKNIQYF.

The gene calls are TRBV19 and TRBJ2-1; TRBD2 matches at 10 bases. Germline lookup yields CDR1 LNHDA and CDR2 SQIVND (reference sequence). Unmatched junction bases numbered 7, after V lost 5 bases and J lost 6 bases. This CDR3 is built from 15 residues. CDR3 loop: CASSPGSGGRNEQFF. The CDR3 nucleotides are TGTGCCAGTAGTCCCGGTAGCGGGGGGCGCAATGAGCAGTTCTTC.

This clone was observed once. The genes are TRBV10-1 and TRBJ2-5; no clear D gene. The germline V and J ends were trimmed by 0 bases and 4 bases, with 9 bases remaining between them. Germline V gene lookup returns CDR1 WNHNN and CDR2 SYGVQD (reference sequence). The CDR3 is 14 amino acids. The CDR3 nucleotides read TGCGCCAGCAGTGAGTCCGAGGTCCGAGAGACCCAGTACTTC. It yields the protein CASSESEVRETQYF.

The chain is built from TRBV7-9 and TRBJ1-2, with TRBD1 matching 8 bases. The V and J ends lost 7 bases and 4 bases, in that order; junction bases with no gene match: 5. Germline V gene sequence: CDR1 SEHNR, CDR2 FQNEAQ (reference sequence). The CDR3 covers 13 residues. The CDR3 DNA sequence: TGTGCCAGCACGACAGGGGAGGCCTATGGCTACACCTTC. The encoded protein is CASTTGEAYGYTF.

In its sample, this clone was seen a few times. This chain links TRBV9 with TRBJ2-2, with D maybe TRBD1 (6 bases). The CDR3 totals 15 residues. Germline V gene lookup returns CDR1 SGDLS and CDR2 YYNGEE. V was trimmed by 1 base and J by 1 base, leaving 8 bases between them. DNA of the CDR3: TGTGCCAGCAGCGTAAGAGGGGGGAACACCGGGGAGCTGTTTTTT. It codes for CASSVRGGNTGELFF.

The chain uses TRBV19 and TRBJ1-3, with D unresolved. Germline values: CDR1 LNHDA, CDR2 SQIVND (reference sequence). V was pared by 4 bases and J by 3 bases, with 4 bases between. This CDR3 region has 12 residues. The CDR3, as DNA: TGTGCCAGTAGTACCGGTGGAAACACCATATATTTT. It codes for CASSTGGNTIYF.

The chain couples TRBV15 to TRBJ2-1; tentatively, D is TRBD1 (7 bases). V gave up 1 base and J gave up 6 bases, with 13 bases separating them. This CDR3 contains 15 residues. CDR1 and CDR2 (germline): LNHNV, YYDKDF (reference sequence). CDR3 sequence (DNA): TGTGCCACCAGCAGAGGCCAGGGGGGACTCAATGAGCAGTTCTTC. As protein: CATSRGQGGLNEQFF.

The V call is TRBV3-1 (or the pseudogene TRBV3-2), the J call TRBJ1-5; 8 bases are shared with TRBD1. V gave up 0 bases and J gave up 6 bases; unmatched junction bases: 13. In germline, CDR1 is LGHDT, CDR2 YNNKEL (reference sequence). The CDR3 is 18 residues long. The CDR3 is CASSQDLPTGVVGQPQHF. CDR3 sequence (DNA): TGTGCCAGCAGCCAAGATCTCCCGACAGGGGTTGTTGGTCAGCCCCAGCATTTT.

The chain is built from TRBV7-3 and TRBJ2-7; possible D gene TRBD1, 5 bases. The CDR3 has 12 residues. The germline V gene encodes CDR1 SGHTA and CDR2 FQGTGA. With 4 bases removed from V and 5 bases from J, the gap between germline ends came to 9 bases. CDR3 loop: CASSSDTDEQYF. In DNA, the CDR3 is TGTGCCAGCAGCTCGGACACAGACGAGCAGTACTTC. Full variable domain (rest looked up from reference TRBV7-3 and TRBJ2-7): GAGVSQTPSNKVTEKGKYVELRCDPISGHTALYWYRQSLGQGPEFLIYFQGTGAADDSGLPNDRFFAVRPEGSVSTLKIQRTERGDSAVYLCASSSDTDEQYFGPGTRLTVT.

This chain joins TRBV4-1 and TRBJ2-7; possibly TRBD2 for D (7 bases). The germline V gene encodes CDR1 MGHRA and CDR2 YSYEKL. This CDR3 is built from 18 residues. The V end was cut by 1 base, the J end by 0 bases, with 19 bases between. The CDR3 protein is CASSQVKGGTSTSYEQYF. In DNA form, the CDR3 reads TGCGCCAGCAGCCAAGTCAAGGGGGGGACATCTACCTCCTACGAGCAGTACTTC.

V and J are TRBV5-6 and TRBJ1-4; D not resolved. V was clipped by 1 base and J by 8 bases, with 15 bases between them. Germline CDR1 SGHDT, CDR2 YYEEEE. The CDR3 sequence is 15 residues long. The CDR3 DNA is TGTGCCAGCAGCTTGAGCGGCACTCAGCACGAAAAACTGTTTTTT. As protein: CASSLSGTQHEKLFF.

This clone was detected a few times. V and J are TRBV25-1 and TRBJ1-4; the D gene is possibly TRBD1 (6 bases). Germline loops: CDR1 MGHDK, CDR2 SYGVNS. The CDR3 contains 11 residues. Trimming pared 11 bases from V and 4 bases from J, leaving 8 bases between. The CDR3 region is CASGVNEKLFF. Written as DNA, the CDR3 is TGTGCCTCAGGGGTTAATGAAAAACTGTTTTTT.

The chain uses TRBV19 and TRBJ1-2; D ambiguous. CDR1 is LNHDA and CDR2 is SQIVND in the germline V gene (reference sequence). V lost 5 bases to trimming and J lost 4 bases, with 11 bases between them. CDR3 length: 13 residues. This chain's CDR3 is CASSESRLYGYTF. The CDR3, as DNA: TGTGCCAGTAGTGAATCCAGGCTCTATGGCTACACCTTC.

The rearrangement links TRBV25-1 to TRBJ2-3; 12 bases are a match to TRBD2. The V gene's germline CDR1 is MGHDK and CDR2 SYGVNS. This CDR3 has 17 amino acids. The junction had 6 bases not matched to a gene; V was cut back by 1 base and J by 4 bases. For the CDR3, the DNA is TGTGCCAGCAGTGAATTCCTCCTAGCGGGGGGGCCAGATACGCAGTATTTT. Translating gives CASSEFLLAGGPDTQYF.

CDR3 region: CASSVIGVGNTIYF. The CDR3 coding sequence is TGTGCCAGCAGCGTAATCGGGGTCGGGAACACCATATATTTT. The V gene is TRBV9, the J gene TRBJ1-3; no clear D. This CDR3 contains 14 residues. The germline V and J ends were trimmed by 1 base and 7 bases, with 12 bases remaining between them. From germline, CDR1 is SGDLS and CDR2 YYNGEE. The full variable domain, in which reference TRBV9 and TRBJ1-3 provide the parts outside the CDR3, is DSGVTQTPKHLITATGQRVTLRCSPRSGDLSVYWYQQSLDQGLQFLIQYYNGEERAKGNILERFSAQQFPDLHSELNLSSLELGDSALYFCASSVIGVGNTIYFGEGSWLTVV.

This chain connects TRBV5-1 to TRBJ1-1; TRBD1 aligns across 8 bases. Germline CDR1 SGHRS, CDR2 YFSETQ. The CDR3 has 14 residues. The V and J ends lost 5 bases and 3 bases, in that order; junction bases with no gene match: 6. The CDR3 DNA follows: TGCGCCAGCAGTTCACAGGGGGTGGACACTGAAGCTTTCTTT. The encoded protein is CASSSQGVDTEAFF.

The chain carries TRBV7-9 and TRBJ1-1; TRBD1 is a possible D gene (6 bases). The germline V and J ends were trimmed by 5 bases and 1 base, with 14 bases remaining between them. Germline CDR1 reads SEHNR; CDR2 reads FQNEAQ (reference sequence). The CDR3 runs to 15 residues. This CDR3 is CASSEVRGPNTEAFF. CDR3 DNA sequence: TGTGCCAGCAGCGAAGTCAGGGGCCCGAACACTGAAGCTTTCTTT.

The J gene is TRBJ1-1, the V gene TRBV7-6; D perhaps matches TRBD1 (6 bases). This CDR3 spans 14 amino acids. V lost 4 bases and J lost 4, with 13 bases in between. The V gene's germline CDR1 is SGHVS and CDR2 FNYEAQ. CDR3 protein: CASSSGVEGTEAFF. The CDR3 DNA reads TGTGCCAGCAGCTCAGGGGTCGAGGGCACTGAAGCTTTCTTT.

Written as DNA, the CDR3 is TGCAGTGCACGGAGGATCACTGAAGCTTTCTTT. Protein product: CSARRITEAFF. The chain recombines TRBV20-1 with TRBJ1-1; D is uncertain. The CDR3 consists of 11 residues. The germline CDR1 and CDR2 sequences are DFQATT and SNEGSKA (reference sequence). V was clipped by 6 bases and J by 4 bases, with 9 bases between them.

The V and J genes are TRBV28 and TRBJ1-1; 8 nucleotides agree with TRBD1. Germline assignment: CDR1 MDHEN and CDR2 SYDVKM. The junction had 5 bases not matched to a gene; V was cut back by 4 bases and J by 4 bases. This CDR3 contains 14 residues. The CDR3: CASSSRGHPTEAFF. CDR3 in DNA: TGTGCCAGCAGTTCCAGGGGGCATCCCACTGAAGCTTTCTTT.

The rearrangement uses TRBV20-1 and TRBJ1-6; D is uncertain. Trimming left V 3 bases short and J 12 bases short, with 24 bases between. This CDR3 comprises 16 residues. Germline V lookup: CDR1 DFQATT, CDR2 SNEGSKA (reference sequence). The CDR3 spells CSASHPDGREIGPLHF. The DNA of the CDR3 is TGCAGTGCTAGTCACCCGGACGGCCGGGAGATTGGACCCCTCCACTTT.

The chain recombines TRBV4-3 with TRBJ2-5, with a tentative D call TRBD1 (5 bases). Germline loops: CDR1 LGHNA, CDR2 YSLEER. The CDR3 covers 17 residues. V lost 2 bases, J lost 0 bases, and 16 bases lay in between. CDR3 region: CASSQSDGHPYQETQYF. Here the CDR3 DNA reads TGCGCCAGCAGCCAATCCGACGGACACCCGTACCAAGAGACCCAGTACTTC.

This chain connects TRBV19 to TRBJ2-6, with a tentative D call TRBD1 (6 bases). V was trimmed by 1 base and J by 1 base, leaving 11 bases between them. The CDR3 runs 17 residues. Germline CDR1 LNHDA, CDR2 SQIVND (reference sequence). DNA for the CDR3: TGTGCCAGTAGTATAGCCCGAGGGGGTTCTGGGGCCAACGTCCTGACTTTC. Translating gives CASSIARGGSGANVLTF.

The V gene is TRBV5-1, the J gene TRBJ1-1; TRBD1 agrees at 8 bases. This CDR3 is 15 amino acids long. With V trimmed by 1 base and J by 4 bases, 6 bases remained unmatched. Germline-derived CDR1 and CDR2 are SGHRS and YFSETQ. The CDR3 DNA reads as TGCGCCAGCAGCTTGTCGCGACAGGGGTCCACTGAAGCTTTCTTT. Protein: CASSLSRQGSTEAFF.

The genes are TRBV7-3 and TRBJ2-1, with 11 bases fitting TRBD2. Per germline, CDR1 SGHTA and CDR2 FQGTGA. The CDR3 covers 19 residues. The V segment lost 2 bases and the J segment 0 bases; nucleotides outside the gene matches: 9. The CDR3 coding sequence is TGTGCCAGCAGCTTATCTCTAGCGGGGGGCCCGGGCTCCTACAATGAGCAGTTCTTC. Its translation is CASSLSLAGGPGSYNEQFF. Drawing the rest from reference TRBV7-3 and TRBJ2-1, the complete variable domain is GAGVSQTPSNKVTEKGKYVELRCDPISGHTALYWYRQSLGQGPEFLIYFQGTGAADDSGLPNDRFFAVRPEGSVSTLKIQRTERGDSAVYLCASSLSLAGGPGSYNEQFFGPGTRLTVL.

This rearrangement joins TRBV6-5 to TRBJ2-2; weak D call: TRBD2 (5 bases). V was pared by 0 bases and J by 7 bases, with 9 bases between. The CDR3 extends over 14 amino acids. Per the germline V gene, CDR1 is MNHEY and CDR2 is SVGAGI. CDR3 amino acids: CASSYSRGSGELFF. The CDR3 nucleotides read TGTGCCAGCAGTTACTCGAGAGGGAGCGGGGAGCTGTTTTTT.

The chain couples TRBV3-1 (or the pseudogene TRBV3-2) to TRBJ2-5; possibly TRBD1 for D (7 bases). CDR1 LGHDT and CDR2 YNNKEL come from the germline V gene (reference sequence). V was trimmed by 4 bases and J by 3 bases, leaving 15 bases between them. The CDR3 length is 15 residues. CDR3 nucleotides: TGTGCCAGCAGCCTGTCGACAGGGAGGAAAGAGACCCAGTACTTC. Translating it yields CASSLSTGRKETQYF.